This T cell receptor beta chain stems from a study of T-cell reconstitution after alpha-beta-depleted transplantation in children. Molecular barcoding with unique molecular identifiers was used for the TCRbeta library. TCRdb ran MiXCR on the PCR reads and lists one entry per CDR3 protein. The profile shows nearly 400,000 distinct CDR3 sequences, about a fifth of them singletons. The TCR sequence derives from a human donor who donated a stem cell graft to a child with acute myeloid leukemia. The starting material was PBMCs from the stem cell graft donor, obtained from the stem cell graft.

The CDR3 region has the DNA TGCGCCAGCAGCTTCCTACTAGCGGGAGGGGCCGGGGAGCTGTTTTTT. It specifies CASSFLLAGGAGELFF. The chain carries TRBV5-1 and TRBJ2-2; 13 bases line up with TRBD2. Germline CDR1 is SGHRS and CDR2 is YFSETQ. The J segment lost 6 bases and the V segment lost 2 bases, leaving 4 bases of the junction unmatched. This CDR3 has 16 amino acids.